This T cell receptor beta chain was obtained from a study of blood T cells in healthy people across ages. Study-wide results and limits: In older individuals, TCR beta diversity per million T cells was lower, falling roughly linearly with age.

Trimming removed 5 bases from V and 7 bases from J, with 14 bases in between. Germline CDR1 is MDHEN and CDR2 is SYDVKM. The CDR3 length is 14 residues. This clonotype has a handful of counts. Antigen specificity is unknown. The second PCR ran about 6 to 12 cycles with a sample-barcoded 5' primer and J-beta primers. MiXCR was run by TCRdb on the 5' RACE reads, yielding one entry per CDR3 protein. The sample consists of about 800,000 distinct CDR3 sequences, approximately 25% of them appearing once. These same data were also listed under a study on T cells of mothers and their children. Per that paper: Per mother, over 9 million TCR beta CDR3 reads were obtained; per child, about 3 million. Slightly higher but non-significant overlap marked related mother-child pairs versus unrelated pairs. At a sensitivity of around 91 clones per million clonotypes, no persistent microchimeric T cell clones appeared.

The sample consisted of blood. This clonotype was obtained from a boy aged 5-17 years in good health. V gene TRBV28 combines with J gene TRBJ2-2, with TRBD1 as a possible D gene (6 bases). CDR3 protein: CASSLDTGSGELFF. The CDR3 DNA is TGTGCCAGCAGTCTGGACACAGGGAGCGGGGAGCTGTTTTTT.